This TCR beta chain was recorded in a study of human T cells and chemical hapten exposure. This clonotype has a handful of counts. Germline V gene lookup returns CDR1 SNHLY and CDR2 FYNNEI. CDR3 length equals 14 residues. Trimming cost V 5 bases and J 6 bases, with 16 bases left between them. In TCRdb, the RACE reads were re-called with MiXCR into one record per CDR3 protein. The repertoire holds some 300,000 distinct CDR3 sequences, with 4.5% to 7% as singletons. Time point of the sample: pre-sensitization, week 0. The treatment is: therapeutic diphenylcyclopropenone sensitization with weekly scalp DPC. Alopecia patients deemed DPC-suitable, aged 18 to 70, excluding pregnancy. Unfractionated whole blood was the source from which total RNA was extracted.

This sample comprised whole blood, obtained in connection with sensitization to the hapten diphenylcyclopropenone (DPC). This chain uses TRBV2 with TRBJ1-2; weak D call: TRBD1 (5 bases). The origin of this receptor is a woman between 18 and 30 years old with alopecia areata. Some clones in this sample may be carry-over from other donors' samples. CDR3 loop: CASSKELQVHGYTF. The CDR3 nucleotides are TGTGCCAGCAGTAAGGAGTTACAGGTTCATGGCTACACCTTC.